These 5 T cell receptor beta chains came from one sample sequenced in a study of PD-1 blockade in classical Hodgkin lymphoma. Noted time point: cycle 4 day 1 (C4D1), after less than seven weeks of nivolumab. Autologous stem cell transplantation was followed by relapse in every patient, and brentuximab vedotin exposure varied. Here immunoSEQ multiplex PCR was the method, and the copy in TCRdb shows in-frame clones only, minus some. The data contain tens of thousands of clones, around 90% of them singletons. The sample was peripheral blood mononuclear cells (PBMCs), taken before the fourth cycle of nivolumab. Receptors originate from a human donor with classical Hodgkin lymphoma.

The genes are TRBV4-2 and TRBJ1-5; TRBD1 is a possible D gene (5 bases). Trimming cost V 1 base and J 5 bases, with 9 bases left between them. This CDR3 has 14 amino acids. The germline gives CDR1 LGHNA, CDR2 YNFKEQ. In DNA, the CDR3 is TGTGCCAGCAGCCAAGGGGACCCACATCAGCCCCAGCATTTT. The encoded protein is CASSQGDPHQPQHF.

The chain uses TRBV28 and TRBJ2-3, with D unclear. V was trimmed by 4 bases and J by 2 bases, leaving 10 bases between them. Germline V gene sequence: CDR1 MDHEN, CDR2 SYDVKM. The CDR3 length is 14 residues. The CDR3 bases are TGTGCCAGCAGTTCCCAGACTTTCACAGATACGCAGTATTTT. Amino acid sequence: CASSSQTFTDTQYF.

The rearrangement joins TRBV5-1 to TRBJ2-3; 11 bases line up with TRBD2. The junction had 7 bases not matched to a gene; V was cut back by 4 bases and J by 0 bases. Germline-derived CDR1 and CDR2 are SGHRS and YFSETQ. The CDR3 contains 17 residues. The CDR3 bases are TGCGCCAGCAGCATTGGTGGGACTAGCGGAAGCACAGATACGCAGTATTTT. It translates to CASSIGGTSGSTDTQYF.

The rearrangement joins TRBV6-5 to TRBJ2-7; 9 bases are a match to TRBD1. Germline lookup yields CDR1 MNHEY and CDR2 SVGAGI. This CDR3 spans 15 amino acids. Trimming at V came to 5 bases and at J to 2 bases, leaving 7 bases not matched to a gene. The CDR3 loop reads CASSIDRGMPYEQYF. The CDR3 DNA reads as TGTGCCAGCAGTATCGACAGGGGGATGCCCTACGAGCAGTACTTC.

This sequence joins TRBV20-1 and TRBJ2-5; D ambiguous. V was pared by 7 bases and J by 2 bases, with 5 bases between. The germline V gene encodes CDR1 DFQATT and CDR2 SNEGSKA (reference sequence). The CDR3 is made up of 10 amino acids. Here the CDR3 reads CSGGQETQYF. The DNA for the CDR3 is TGCAGTGGGGGTCAAGAGACCCAGTACTTC.